These 7 T cell receptor beta chains came from one sample sequenced in a study of blood T cell repertoires in COVID-19. The repertoire was sequenced with immunoSEQ multiplex PCR; TCRdb's copy has only in-frame clones and lacks some. The data show about 190,000 clones, 65% to 80% seen once. Sequenced: peripheral blood. Receptors originate from a woman between 50 and 59 years old with acute or convalescent COVID-19.

The genes are TRBV19 and TRBJ1-6; 10 bases are shared with TRBD1. This CDR3 contains 15 residues. CDR1 and CDR2 (germline): LNHDA, SQIVND (reference sequence). V was clipped by 4 bases and J by 10 bases; unmatched bases: 7. The CDR3 DNA follows: TGTGCCAGTAGTACCCTTCGACAGGGGGCATCACCCCTCCACTTT. Translation gives CASSTLRQGASPLHF.

The J gene is TRBJ1-3, the V gene TRBV7-6; D unresolved. V lost 4 bases and J lost 4, with 5 bases in between. Germline V gene sequence: CDR1 SGHVS, CDR2 FNYEAQ. There are 12 residues in the CDR3. The CDR3 region has the DNA TGTGCCAGCAGCTCCGTCGGAAACACCATATATTTT. Its translation is CASSSVGNTIYF.

The chain uses TRBV20-1 and TRBJ2-7, with 9 bases that match TRBD2. CDR1 and CDR2 (germline): DFQATT, SNEGSKA (reference sequence). Trimming took 3 bases from V and 5 from J; bases not matched to a gene: 8. The CDR3 is 14 amino acids. This CDR3 is CSASTASGAHEQYF. The CDR3 DNA reads as TGCAGTGCTAGTACGGCTAGCGGGGCCCACGAGCAGTACTTC.

The J gene is TRBJ1-4, the V gene TRBV5-1, with 8 bases lining up with TRBD1. CDR1 is SGHRS, CDR2 YFSETQ, per germline. The CDR3 loop spans 16 amino acids. J lost 1 base, V lost 4 bases, and 6 bases had no gene match. The CDR3 here is CASSAGTGRTNEKLFF. In DNA form, the CDR3 reads TGCGCCAGCAGCGCCGGGACAGGCAGAACTAATGAAAAACTGTTTTTT. The entire variable domain, with the rest obtained from reference TRBV5-1 and TRBJ1-4, is as follows: KAGVTQTPRYLIKTRGQQVTLSCSPISGHRSVSWYQQTPGQGLQFLFEYFSETQRNKGNFPGRFSGRQFSNSRSEMNVSTLELGDSALYLCASSAGTGRTNEKLFFGSGTQLSVL.

There are a few counts of this clone. J is TRBJ2-7 and V is TRBV11-2, with 8 bases matching TRBD2. In germline, CDR1 is SGHAT, CDR2 FQNNGV. The CDR3 sequence is 14 residues long. After removal of 7 bases from V and 2 bases from J, the junction contained 7 bases not matched to a gene. The CDR3 loop is CASKRGGGTYEQYF. Here the CDR3 DNA reads TGTGCCAGCAAACGGGGGGGCGGCACCTACGAGCAGTACTTC.

This clone was recorded once. V and J are TRBV6-5 and TRBJ1-1; D is unclear. V lost 7 bases, J lost 1 base, and 13 bases lay in between. The CDR3 totals 14 residues. The V gene's germline CDR1 is MNHEY and CDR2 SVGAGI. CDR3 loop: CASMLGGPNTEAFF. CDR3 coding DNA: TGTGCCAGCATGTTAGGAGGCCCGAACACTGAAGCTTTCTTT.

This clone has just a few counts. The rearrangement uses TRBV7-9 and TRBJ1-2; tentatively, D is TRBD1 (5 bases). The V gene's germline CDR1 is SEHNR and CDR2 FQNEAQ (reference sequence). V shed 5 bases and J shed 8 bases, with 15 bases lying between them. This CDR3 spans 13 amino acids. The CDR3 reads CASSPGGTPGYTF. As DNA, the CDR3 is TGTGCCAGCAGCCCGGGGGGTACCCCCGGCTACACCTTC. Complete variable domain (other parts from reference TRBV7-9 and TRBJ1-2): DTGVSQNPRHKITKRGQNVTFRCDPISEHNRLYWYRQTLGQGPEFLTYFQNEAQLEKSRLLSDRFSAERPKGSFSTLEIQRTEQGDSAMYLCASSPGGTPGYTFGSGTRLTVV.